The 30 T cell receptor beta chains below were found in one sample sequenced in a study of blood T cell repertoires in COVID-19. Assay: immunoSEQ multiplex PCR; the TCRdb copy retains only in-frame clones and omits some. This sample has roughly 360,000 clones, with 81% found just once. Sequenced input: peripheral blood. All receptors derive from a human donor with acute or convalescent COVID-19. The donor label of this sample is uncertain.

The gene calls are TRBV11-2 and TRBJ2-7; D may be TRBD1 (6 bases). Germline V gives CDR1 SGHAT, CDR2 FQNNGV. CDR3 size: 12 residues. V shed 5 bases and J shed 6 bases, with 11 bases lying between them. CDR3 nucleotide sequence: TGTGCCAGCAGCCCACAGGGTTTCGAGCAGTACTTC. It is translated as CASSPQGFEQYF.

The J gene is TRBJ1-6, the V gene TRBV4-1; 9 bases fit TRBD1. The CDR3 runs 15 residues. The ends lost 0 bases at V and 8 bases at J; junction bases unmatched: 2. Germline lookup yields CDR1 MGHRA and CDR2 YSYEKL. CDR3 sequence (DNA): TGCGCCAGCAGCCAAGAGGACAGGGGTTATTCACCCCTCCACTTT. Protein product: CASSQEDRGYSPLHF.

The chain couples TRBV7-7 to TRBJ2-5; the match to TRBD2 covers 14 bases. The CDR3 has 14 amino acids. V was pared by 4 bases and J by 7 bases, with 2 bases of the junction left unmatched. Looked up from germline, CDR1 is SSHAT and CDR2 is FNYEAQ (reference sequence). The CDR3 is CASSSGTSGRTQYF. The CDR3 DNA is TGTGCCAGCAGCTCCGGGACTAGCGGGAGGACCCAGTACTTC.

The chain is built from TRBV28 and TRBJ1-3, with D perhaps TRBD1 (6 bases). The V end was cut by 3 bases, the J end by 4 bases, with 13 bases between. The CDR3 runs to 15 residues. The germline CDR1 and CDR2 sequences are MDHEN and SYDVKM. The CDR3 bases are TGTGCCAGCAGTTTTGGGGGGGCGCTAGGAAACACCATATATTTT. This translates into CASSFGGALGNTIYF.

This chain uses TRBV11-2 with TRBJ1-1; possibly TRBD1 for D (6 bases). The CDR3 sequence is 14 residues long. Germline assignment: CDR1 SGHAT and CDR2 FQNNGV. The ends were cut back, 4 bases at V and 4 bases at J, with 13 bases in the middle. As DNA, the CDR3 is TGTGCCAGCAGCTCCCGCAGGGGCAGCACTGAAGCTTTCTTT. Its translation is CASSSRRGSTEAFF. The entire variable domain, with the rest obtained from reference TRBV11-2 and TRBJ1-1, is as follows: EAGVAQSPRYKIIEKRQSVAFWCNPISGHATLYWYQQILGQGPKLLIQFQNNGVVDDSQLPKDRFSAERLKGVDSTLKIQPAKLEDSAVYLCASSSRRGSTEAFFGQGTRLTVV.

The CDR3 DNA reads TGTGCCAGCAGCCAGATGAGTGGGCCGGCGGGGTTTGGCTACACCTTC. Protein sequence: CASSQMSGPAGFGYTF. This chain joins TRBV4-2 and TRBJ1-2; D is unclear. The CDR3 loop spans 16 amino acids. Looked up from germline, CDR1 is LGHNA and CDR2 is YNFKEQ. V was clipped by 3 bases and J by 7 bases, with 21 bases between them.

The sample holds one count of this clone. The chain combines TRBV18 with TRBJ1-2, with 11 bases aligning to TRBD1. Per the germline V gene, CDR1 is KGHSH and CDR2 is LQKENI. This CDR3 has 17 amino acids. J gave up 4 bases and V 2 bases, and 9 bases lay outside the gene matches. The CDR3 coding sequence is TGTGCCAGCTCACCAACCCCGGGACAGGGGGAAGTCTATGGCTACACCTTC. It translates to CASSPTPGQGEVYGYTF.

The chain employs TRBV6-5 and TRBJ2-6; D is possibly TRBD1 (6 bases). The CDR3 sequence is 15 residues long. V was cut by 4 bases and J by 2 bases, with 9 bases left in between. The V gene's germline CDR1 is MNHEY and CDR2 SVGAGI. The CDR3: CASSSRTAGANVLTF. The DNA for the CDR3 is TGTGCCAGCAGTTCGCGGACAGCTGGGGCCAACGTCCTGACTTTC.

This clone has only one observation. The V gene is TRBV7-2, the J gene TRBJ1-6, with TRBD1 as a possible D gene (5 bases). From germline, CDR1 is SGHTA and CDR2 FQGNSA. This CDR3 spans 15 amino acids. Trimming took off 2 bases at V and 6 bases at J, with 11 bases between the two ends. In nucleotides, the CDR3 is TGTGCCAGCAGCTTATTTCAGGGTAGTAATTCACCCCTCCACTTT. Translation gives CASSLFQGSNSPLHF.

This clone was seen only a few times. This chain connects TRBV4-1 to TRBJ1-5; a possible D gene is TRBD1 (5 bases). Deletions cut 0 bases from V and 10 bases from J, with 16 bases between. This CDR3 is built from 15 residues. The germline gives CDR1 MGHRA, CDR2 YSYEKL. Here the CDR3 DNA reads TGCGCCAGCAGCCAAGATCTGGATCCAGGGATACCCCAGCATTTT. Translated, it gives CASSQDLDPGIPQHF.

The rearrangement joins TRBV5-1 to TRBJ1-1; 10 bases are a match to TRBD1. The CDR3 loop spans 15 amino acids. Germline trimming cut 0 bases from V and 6 bases from J; bases unmatched to any gene: 5. CDR1 and CDR2 (germline): SGHRS, YFSETQ. Written as DNA, the CDR3 is TGCGCCAGCAGCTTGGCCGGGACAGGGGAGGCTGAAGCTTTCTTT. Translating gives CASSLAGTGEAEAFF.

The chain uses TRBV15 and TRBJ1-6; 8 bases are a match to TRBD1. The junction had 2 bases not matched to a gene; V was cut back by 0 bases and J by 10 bases. This CDR3 region has 14 residues. The V gene's germline CDR1 is LNHNV and CDR2 YYDKDF (reference sequence). The CDR3, as DNA: TGTGCCACCAGCAGAGAGACAGGGGAATCACCCCTCCACTTT. Translating gives CATSRETGESPLHF.

The chain combines TRBV7-9 with TRBJ2-1, with TRBD1 matching over 8 bases. Germline trimming cut 4 bases from V and 5 bases from J; bases unmatched to any gene: 13. Germline V gene lookup returns CDR1 SEHNR and CDR2 FQNEAQ (reference sequence). The CDR3 is 17 residues long. CDR3 amino acids: CASSWQGTGSNDNEQFF. The CDR3 coding sequence is TGTGCCAGCAGCTGGCAAGGGACAGGATCTAATGACAATGAGCAGTTCTTC.

The chain employs TRBV2 and TRBJ2-5, with 9 bases identical to TRBD1. The CDR3 totals 13 residues. After removal of 7 bases from V and 5 bases from J, the junction contained 5 bases not matched to a gene. Germline values: CDR1 SNHLY, CDR2 FYNNEI. CDR3 bases: TGTGCCAGCACCCGACAGGGGGGGGAGACCCAGTACTTC. It is translated as CASTRQGGETQYF.

The chain couples TRBV7-9 to TRBJ2-3, with D perhaps TRBD2 (5 bases). From germline, CDR1 is SEHNR and CDR2 FQNEAQ (reference sequence). This CDR3 spans 16 amino acids. Between the trimmed V and J ends, which lost 5 bases and 1 base, there was a span of 16 bases. This CDR3 is CASSRIALEGTDTQYF. In DNA, the CDR3 is TGTGCCAGCAGCCGAATAGCGTTGGAAGGCACAGATACGCAGTATTTT.

V usage is TRBV2 and J usage is TRBJ1-5, with D perhaps matching TRBD1 (6 bases). Trimming left V 6 bases short and J 3 bases short, with 9 bases between. The CDR3 spans 13 residues. The germline gives CDR1 SNHLY, CDR2 FYNNEI. CDR3: CASRKGVNQPQHF. The CDR3 region has the DNA TGTGCCAGCAGGAAGGGGGTCAATCAGCCCCAGCATTTT.

The chain combines TRBV27 with TRBJ2-1, with D perhaps TRBD2 (7 bases). The CDR3 totals 15 residues. Germline V gene data show CDR1 as MNHEY and CDR2 as SMNVEV (reference sequence). V gave up 8 bases and J gave up 2 bases, with 16 bases separating them. In nucleotides, the CDR3 is TGTGCCAGCCGGCGAAAGGGGGGGACCTACAATGAGCAGTTCTTC. Amino acids: CASRRKGGTYNEQFF.

CDR3 sequence reads: CASSPHAVEKLFF. The CDR3 DNA is TGTGCCAGCAGCCCCCATGCAGTTGAAAAACTGTTTTTT. This chain links TRBV7-2 with TRBJ1-4, with D hard to call. Trimming stripped 5 bases from V and 7 bases from J, with 11 bases between. This CDR3 spans 13 amino acids. From germline, CDR1 is SGHTA and CDR2 FQGNSA.

V gene TRBV6-5 combines with J gene TRBJ1-1; D is possibly TRBD1 (5 bases). V shed 7 bases and J shed 8 bases, with 11 bases lying between them. The CDR3 consists of 11 residues. CDR1 and CDR2 (germline): MNHEY, SVGAGI. Written as DNA, the CDR3 is TGTGCCAGCACGATAGGGGCAGAAGCTTTCTTT. It is translated as CASTIGAEAFF.

CDR3 bases: TGTGCCAGCAGTTACTCGGGGGGGTTGGTTTTCACTGAAGCTTTCTTT. Translation gives CASSYSGGLVFTEAFF. The chain combines TRBV6-2 or TRBV6-3 with TRBJ1-1, with D perhaps TRBD1 (5 bases). The CDR3 extends over 16 amino acids. Germline lookup yields CDR1 MNHEY and CDR2 SVGEGT. Trimming removed 0 bases at V and 4 bases at J, with 15 bases between.

This clone is a singleton in its sample. This rearrangement joins TRBV5-5 to TRBJ1-2; 11 bases align to TRBD1. The CDR3 has 15 amino acids. Trimming took 6 bases from V and 7 from J; bases not matched to a gene: 11. Germline V lookup: CDR1 SGHKS, CDR2 YYEKEE (reference sequence). CDR3 sequence: CASNPRTGGWRGYTF. The CDR3 DNA reads as TGTGCCAGCAACCCGCGGACAGGGGGCTGGCGTGGCTACACCTTC.

J is TRBJ1-2 and V is TRBV5-5; D may be TRBD1 (6 bases). V shed 1 base and J shed 8 bases, with 18 bases lying between them. Germline CDR1 and CDR2: SGHKS and YYEKEE (reference sequence). The length of the CDR3 is 15 residues. CDR3: CASSLTGGPAGGYTF. The CDR3 DNA is TGTGCCAGCAGCTTGACTGGGGGCCCGGCAGGAGGCTACACCTTC.

This clone was observed a handful of times. The genes are TRBV18 and TRBJ1-1; 9 positions agree with TRBD1. V was pared by 3 bases and J by 5 bases, with 13 bases of the junction left unmatched. Germline values: CDR1 KGHSH, CDR2 LQKENI. There are 17 residues in the CDR3. DNA of the CDR3: TGTGCCAGCTCACCTCGCCTTGGGACAGGGAGCGGGACTGAAGCTTTCTTT. This translates into CASSPRLGTGSGTEAFF.

Comment on this clone: This specimen includes other DNA sequences encoding the same CDR3. The rearrangement links TRBV9 to TRBJ1-2; D possibly corresponds to TRBD1 (6 bases). The germline CDR1 and CDR2 sequences are SGDLS and YYNGEE. This CDR3 region has 14 residues. V shed 0 bases and J shed 3 bases, with 9 bases lying between them. The CDR3 bases are TGTGCCAGCAGCGTAGGAGGGGGGGACTATGGCTACACCTTC. As protein: CASSVGGGDYGYTF.

This rearrangement joins TRBV27 to TRBJ2-3; unclear D gene. This CDR3 region has 15 residues. CDR1 and CDR2 from the germline V gene are MNHEY and SMNVEV (reference sequence). The ends were cut back, 0 bases at V and 3 bases at J, with 10 bases in the middle. The CDR3 reads CASSLSVTQTDTQYF. CDR3 nucleotides: TGTGCCAGCAGTTTATCGGTAACCCAGACAGATACGCAGTATTTT.

The chain uses TRBV13 and TRBJ2-2; no clear D. CDR3 length: 12 residues. Trimming shortened V by 6 bases and J by 8 bases, and 10 bases separated the two germline ends. Per the germline V gene, CDR1 is PRHDT and CDR2 is FYEKMQ (reference sequence). Here the CDR3 DNA reads TGTGCCAGCAGTCCGAGCCGTGGGGAGCTGTTTTTT. This codes for CASSPSRGELFF.

This sequence joins TRBV6-5 and TRBJ2-7, with D uncertain. The V and J ends lost 2 bases and 2 bases respectively, with 10 bases between them. Per germline, CDR1 MNHEY and CDR2 SVGAGI. The CDR3 sequence is 14 residues long. DNA for the CDR3: TGTGCCAGCAGTTACGCTCAGGTTCCCTACGAGCAGTACTTC. It is translated as CASSYAQVPYEQYF.

CDR3 loop: CASSLGGSSYEQYF. DNA for the CDR3: TGTGCCAGCAGCCTAGGCGGGAGCTCCTACGAGCAGTACTTC. V is TRBV6-6 and J is TRBJ2-7; 7 bases align to TRBD2. J was trimmed by 0 bases and V by 6 bases; bases with no gene match: 5. CDR3 length: 14 residues. Germline lookup yields CDR1 MNHNY and CDR2 SVGAGI (reference sequence).

This chain uses TRBV7-9 with TRBJ2-6; 7 positions agree with TRBD1. V trimming: 5 bases; J trimming: 9 bases; junction bases outside the gene matches: 10. CDR3 size: 15 residues. Looked up from germline, CDR1 is SEHNR and CDR2 is FQNEAQ (reference sequence). CDR3 sequence: CASSLLRQGGNVLTF. The CDR3 region has the DNA TGTGCCAGCAGCCTCCTTCGACAGGGTGGCAACGTCCTGACTTTC. The full variable domain, in which reference TRBV7-9 and TRBJ2-6 provide the parts outside the CDR3, is DTGVSQNPRHKITKRGQNVTFRCDPISEHNRLYWYRQTLGQGPEFLTYFQNEAQLEKSRLLSDRFSAERPKGSFSTLEIQRTEQGDSAMYLCASSLLRQGGNVLTFGAGSRLTVL.

CDR3 sequence reads: CASSYDGLAGNNEQFF. CDR3 DNA: TGTGCCAGCAGTTATGATGGACTAGCGGGGAACAATGAGCAGTTCTTC. This chain links TRBV2 with TRBJ2-1; 12 positions agree with TRBD2. CDR1 and CDR2 (germline): SNHLY, FYNNEI. After removal of 5 bases from V and 5 bases from J, the junction contained 7 bases not matched to a gene. The length of the CDR3 is 16 residues.